Listed below are T cell receptor beta chains from one sample, sequenced in a study of cytomegalovirus exposure and HLA in healthy donors. The table came from immunoSEQ multiplex PCR; TCRdb's copy has only in-frame clones and leaves some out. The table lists around 190,000 clones, around 80% of them singletons, with more than 0.45% in the top ten. The sequencing sample was made of PBMCs. These receptors came from a woman aged 45-59 years in good health and CMV-seronegative. Both conserved end residues are part of each CDR3. D genes are given only for firm matches. Size values are once, few and many counts, or a class for expanded clones, and some rows have none.

j_call	d_call	v_call	clone_size	cdr3_aa	cdr3_nt
TRBJ1-2	-	TRBV28	once	CASSGQRKIGGYGYTF	TGTGCCAGCAGTGGACAGCGCAAAATAGGGGGATATGGCTACACCTTC
TRBJ1-3	-	TRBV6-5	-	CASSYSVTGNTIYF	TGTGCCAGCAGTTACAGCGTTACTGGAAACACCATATATTTT
TRBJ1-1	-	TRBV19	-	CASSSDRGNTEAFF	TGTGCCAGTAGTAGTGACAGAGGGAACACTGAAGCTTTCTTT
TRBJ2-7	TRBD2	TRBV28	-	CASTTPRGRDSYEQYF	TGTGCCAGCACTACGCCTCGTGGGAGGGATTCCTACGAGCAGTACTTC
TRBJ2-3	-	TRBV10-1	-	CASSRGSTQYF	TGCGCCAGCAGTAGGGGAAGTACGCAGTATTTT
TRBJ2-7	TRBD1	TRBV28	-	CASTSGTANGYEQYF	TGTGCCAGCACCTCTGGGACAGCCAATGGCTACGAGCAGTACTTC
TRBJ2-2	-	TRBV2	-	CASRFTTVNTGELFF	TGTGCCAGCAGGTTTACTACGGTGAACACCGGGGAGCTGTTTTTT
TRBJ2-6	-	TRBV5-1	-	CASRFSPPGANVLTF	TGCGCCAGCAGGTTCTCCCCCCCTGGGGCCAACGTCCTGACTTTC
TRBJ1-2	TRBD1	TRBV27	-	CASSPGDRVDYGYTF	TGTGCCAGCAGTCCAGGGGACAGGGTGGACTATGGCTACACCTTC
TRBJ2-7	TRBD2	TRBV19	-	CASNSGNTYEQYF	TGTGCCAGTAACAGCGGGAATACCTACGAGCAGTACTTC
TRBJ2-7	-	TRBV5-8	once	CASSGGGPYYEQYF	TGTGCCAGCAGCGGGGGGGGGCCCTACTACGAGCAGTACTTC
TRBJ2-3	-	TRBV5-4	-	CASSFRRGLGTDTQYF	TGTGCCAGCAGCTTTAGGAGGGGGCTGGGCACAGATACGCAGTATTTT
TRBJ2-4	-	TRBV27	-	CASSLSSSGGGAKNIQYF	TGTGCCAGCAGTTTATCCAGCTCCGGTGGCGGGGCCAAAAACATTCAGTACTTC
TRBJ2-3	TRBD2	TRBV4-1	-	CASSWRWSGRGTDTQYF	TGCGCCAGCAGCTGGAGATGGAGCGGGAGAGGCACAGATACGCAGTATTTT
TRBJ1-3	-	TRBV7-3	-	CASSSRRRGGNTIYF	TGTGCCAGCAGCTCGAGGCGGCGGGGAGGAAACACCATATATTTT
TRBJ2-3	TRBD2	TRBV29-1	-	CSAWTSGRLGTQYF	TGCAGCGCTTGGACTAGCGGGAGGTTAGGTACGCAGTATTTT
TRBJ2-7	-	TRBV28	-	CASRSTGTSYEQYF	TGTGCCAGCAGGAGCACCGGGACTTCCTACGAGCAGTACTTC
TRBJ2-5	-	TRBV5-1	-	CASSNRGARETQYF	TGCGCCAGCAGCAACCGGGGGGCTCGAGAGACCCAGTACTTC
TRBJ2-7	-	TRBV25-1	-	CASSEASVHEQYF	TGTGCCAGCAGTGAGGCTAGCGTCCACGAGCAGTACTTC
TRBJ2-3	TRBD2	TRBV7-9	-	CASSLATSGIPDTQYF	TGTGCCAGCAGCTTAGCGACTAGCGGGATCCCAGATACGCAGTATTTT
TRBJ2-3	-	TRBV2	-	CASHERDKSQYF	TGTGCCAGCCACGAAAGGGACAAGTCGCAGTATTTT
TRBJ1-6	-	TRBV5-4	-	CASRLDGDSPLHF	TGTGCCAGCAGGCTGGATGGAGATTCACCCCTCCACTTT
TRBJ2-3	TRBD2	TRBV2	-	CASSSGWDTQYF	TGTGCCAGCTCTAGCGGTTGGGATACGCAGTATTTT
TRBJ2-7	TRBD2	TRBV5-1	-	CASSLERAGNYEQYF	TGCGCCAGCAGCTTGGAGCGAGCGGGGAACTACGAGCAGTACTTC
TRBJ1-2	TRBD1	TRBV30	-	CAWSQGASGYTF	TGTGCCTGGAGCCAGGGGGCGAGTGGCTACACCTTC
TRBJ2-1	-	TRBV10-3	-	CAISGDAGRKYYNEQFF	TGTGCCATCAGTGGGGACGCGGGGCGAAAATACTACAATGAGCAGTTCTTC
TRBJ1-5	-	TRBV21-1	-	CASSNLTQGDSNQPQHF	TGTGCCAGCAGCAACCTCACACAGGGGGATAGCAATCAGCCCCAGCATTTT
TRBJ1-5	TRBD1	TRBV28	-	CASSPDRDSEYSNQPQHF	TGTGCCAGCAGCCCTGACCGGGACAGCGAGTATAGCAATCAGCCCCAGCATTTT
TRBJ2-3	-	TRBV9	-	CASSVASNQGDTQYF	TGTGCCAGCAGCGTAGCTAGCAACCAGGGGGATACGCAGTATTTT
TRBJ2-3	-	TRBV30	-	CAWSQDTQYF	TGTGCCTGGAGTCAAGATACGCAGTATTTT
TRBJ2-1	-	TRBV11-2	few	CASSPGTRRGEQFF	TGTGCCAGCAGCCCCGGCACCCGAAGGGGTGAGCAGTTCTTC
TRBJ2-7	-	TRBV7-8	few	CASSLRGLAYEQYF	TGTGCCAGCAGCCTGCGGGGGCTAGCCTACGAGCAGTACTTC
TRBJ2-3	TRBD2	TRBV9	-	CASSVGLAGWTDTQYF	TGTGCCAGCAGCGTAGGTTTAGCGGGGTGGACAGATACGCAGTATTTT
TRBJ2-1	-	TRBV5-4	-	CASSWNQGSEQFF	TGTGCCAGCAGCTGGAATCAGGGAAGTGAGCAGTTCTTC
TRBJ2-7	-	TRBV11-2	-	CASSSHDRSNLFVEQYF	TGTGCCAGCAGCTCCCACGACAGGAGCAATCTTTTTGTGGAGCAGTACTTC
TRBJ1-2	-	TRBV11-2	-	CASSLDSPSKTF	TGTGCCAGCAGCTTAGATTCACCCAGTAAGACCTTC
TRBJ2-1	-	TRBV6-5	-	CASSRGSSYNEQFF	TGTGCCAGCAGTCGGGGGAGCTCCTACAATGAGCAGTTCTTC
TRBJ2-1	TRBD2	TRBV2	-	CASSDASGILGEQFF	TGTGCCAGCAGTGATGCTAGCGGGATTTTAGGTGAGCAGTTCTTC
TRBJ2-5	-	TRBV4-3	-	CASSQGVSETQYF	TGCGCCAGCAGCCAAGGAGTCTCGGAGACCCAGTACTTC
TRBJ2-1	TRBD2	TRBV18	few	CASSPGTSGTYNEQFF	TGTGCCAGCTCACCTGGGACTAGCGGCACCTACAATGAGCAGTTCTTC
TRBJ2-5	-	TRBV29-1	once	CSLRSEETQYF	TGCAGCCTGAGGTCGGAGGAGACCCAGTACTTC
TRBJ1-4	-	TRBV5-6	-	CASSLDEAGEKLFF	TGTGCCAGCAGCTTGGACGAGGCGGGGGAAAAACTGTTTTTT
TRBJ2-1	TRBD2	TRBV6-5	-	CASSYSRAGGVNEQFF	TGTGCCAGCAGTTACTCGAGGGCGGGAGGGGTGAATGAGCAGTTCTTC
TRBJ1-4	-	TRBV7-9	-	CSSSLLLSGHEKLFF	TGTTCCAGCAGCTTACTTTTGTCAGGTCATGAAAAACTGTTTTTT
TRBJ1-1	-	TRBV5-1	-	CASSAPETDMNTEAFF	TGCGCCAGCAGCGCTCCAGAAACAGATATGAACACTGAAGCTTTCTTT
TRBJ2-3	-	TRBV11-3	-	CASSLAGADTQYF	TGTGCCAGCAGCTTAGCAGGGGCAGATACGCAGTATTTT
TRBJ2-3	TRBD2	TRBV4-1	-	CASSQDRRGGLADTQYF	TGCGCCAGCAGCCAAGATAGACGGGGGGGCCTCGCGGATACGCAGTATTTT